These 28 T cell receptor beta chains share one sample of origin, sequenced in a study of cytomegalovirus exposure and HLA in healthy donors. Vbeta (60) and Jbeta (13) primers were used in the PCR. Sequencing was performed with immunoSEQ multiplex PCR; in TCRdb, only in-frame clones are kept and a portion is missing. The sample lists more than 85,000 clones; about 80% were seen once. Sequencing was carried out using PBMCs. These receptors were taken from a man between 35 and 55 years old in good health and CMV-seronegative.

As DNA, the CDR3 is TGTGCCAGTAGTTTCTCCGGGACAGGGGTTCGCCAAAACATTCAGTACTTC. Protein product: CASSFSGTGVRQNIQYF. The V gene is TRBV19, the J gene TRBJ2-4, with 10 bases fitting TRBD1. V shed 5 bases, J shed 5 bases, and the junction held 12 bases outside the gene matches. CDR3 length: 17 residues. In germline, CDR1 is LNHDA, CDR2 SQIVND (reference sequence).

This clone was found once. This chain joins TRBV7-9 and TRBJ2-2, with 9 nucleotides matching TRBD2. This CDR3 is built from 17 residues. Germline CDR1 SEHNR, CDR2 FQNEAQ (reference sequence). V lost 3 bases and J lost 4; bases outside the gene matches: 9. DNA of the CDR3: TGTGCCAGCAGCTTTTTAGCGGGAGTGACGACCACCGGGGAGCTGTTTTTT. Amino acid sequence: CASSFLAGVTTTGELFF.

A remark on this clone: The identical CDR3 is also encoded by other nucleotide sequences in the sample. CDR3 bases: TGTGCCAGCAGCGTTGGACAGGGGGGCTACGAGCAGTACTTC. It translates to CASSVGQGGYEQYF. This sequence joins TRBV9 and TRBJ2-7, with 10 bases aligning to TRBD1. Losses at the gene ends were 2 bases for V and 3 bases for J; bases not matched to a gene: 2. CDR1 is SGDLS, CDR2 YYNGEE, per germline. The CDR3 extends over 14 amino acids.

The DNA for the CDR3 is TGCAGCGCGGAGACGCCCGGTTATGGCTACACCTTC. It is translated as CSAETPGYGYTF. This chain links TRBV29-1 with TRBJ1-2; no definite D call. The CDR3 length is 12 residues. Germline loops: CDR1 SQVTM, CDR2 ANQGSEA. The V end was cut by 7 bases, the J end by 5 bases, with 14 bases between.

This chain uses TRBV11-2 with TRBJ1-2, with a possible D match to TRBD1 (5 bases). V was cut by 5 bases and J by 4 bases, with 17 bases left in between. This CDR3 has 15 residues. Germline V CDR1 and CDR2: SGHAT, FQNNGV. The CDR3 spells CASSLRAEGSYGYTF. Written as DNA, the CDR3 is TGTGCCAGCAGCCTTAGGGCGGAGGGGTCCTATGGCTACACCTTC. Complete variable domain (other parts from reference TRBV11-2 and TRBJ1-2): EAGVAQSPRYKIIEKRQSVAFWCNPISGHATLYWYQQILGQGPKLLIQFQNNGVVDDSQLPKDRFSAERLKGVDSTLKIQPAKLEDSAVYLCASSLRAEGSYGYTFGSGTRLTVV.

V gene TRBV7-2 combines with J gene TRBJ2-4; 13 nucleotides line up with TRBD2. This CDR3 comprises 17 residues. The germline gives CDR1 SGHTA, CDR2 FQGNSA. The V and J ends lost 3 bases and 7 bases, in that order; junction bases with no gene match: 9. CDR3 loop: CASSFELAGGLGNIQYF. The CDR3 coding sequence is TGTGCCAGCAGCTTCGAACTAGCGGGGGGGCTGGGTAACATTCAGTACTTC.

This chain connects TRBV19 to TRBJ2-7; TRBD1 matches at 10 bases. The CDR3 contains 19 residues. CDR1 is LNHDA and CDR2 is SQIVND in the germline V gene (reference sequence). With V trimmed by 7 bases and J by 1 base, 19 bases remained unmatched. The chain's CDR3 is CASNPTGGSLAETSYEQYF. The DNA for the CDR3 is TGTGCCAGTAACCCGACAGGGGGCAGTCTAGCGGAGACTTCCTACGAGCAGTACTTC.

The rearrangement links TRBV10-3 to TRBJ2-5; maybe TRBD1 (7 bases). The ends were cut back, 6 bases at V and 2 bases at J, with 13 bases in the middle. The CDR3 loop spans 14 amino acids. Germline CDR1 ENHRY, CDR2 SYGVKD. In DNA, the CDR3 is TGTGCCATCAGCCAGGGGGGAGGACAAGAGACCCAGTACTTC. Amino acid sequence: CAISQGGGQETQYF.

For the CDR3, the DNA is TGTGCCAGCAGCCCGGGTACTAGTGATGAGCAGTTCTTC. This translates into CASSPGTSDEQFF. The chain has TRBV7-9 and TRBJ2-1; possibly TRBD2 for D (5 bases). Germline V CDR1 and CDR2: SEHNR, FQNEAQ (reference sequence). The ends were cut back, 5 bases at V and 8 bases at J, with 13 bases in the middle. This CDR3 spans 13 amino acids.

Concerning this clone: The same CDR3 is also encoded by other DNA sequences in this sample. The gene calls are TRBV6-1 and TRBJ2-5; D remains ambiguous. V was clipped by 5 bases and J by 2 bases, with 12 bases between them. Germline V gene lookup returns CDR1 MNHNS and CDR2 SASEGT. The CDR3 is made up of 14 amino acids. The CDR3 bases are TGTGCCAGCAGTTTCCAGAACGGGCAAGAGACCCAGTACTTC. It yields the protein CASSFQNGQETQYF.

A note on this clone: At one end the junction does not follow the germline gene, possibly because of a read error. Different DNA sequences within this sample yield the same CDR3. The chain recombines TRBV10-3 with TRBJ2-5; 7 nucleotides line up with TRBD1. The CDR3 is 16 residues long. Germline CDR1 reads ENHRY; CDR2 reads SYGVKD. CDR3 DNA: TGTGCTATCAGTGAGTTTGGGGCAGGGGGAACGGAGACCCAGTACTTC. It translates to CAISEFGAGGTETQYF.

The chain couples TRBV19 to TRBJ1-1, with 11 positions matching TRBD1. Trimming at V came to 6 bases and at J to 5 bases, leaving 2 bases not matched to a gene. This CDR3 comprises 13 residues. In germline, CDR1 is LNHDA, CDR2 SQIVND (reference sequence). CDR3 DNA sequence: TGTGCCAGTAGAGGGACAGGGGGGACTGAAGCTTTCTTT. Its protein is CASRGTGGTEAFF.

The gene calls are TRBV6-6 and TRBJ1-2; D may be TRBD1 (5 bases). CDR3 size: 15 residues. The germline CDR1 and CDR2 sequences are MNHNY and SVGAGI (reference sequence). V gave up 6 bases and J gave up 8 bases, with 22 bases separating them. The CDR3 reads CASSQVGGRSYGYTF. The CDR3 bases are TGTGCCAGCAGCCAAGTCGGGGGAAGGAGCTACGGCTACACCTTC.

J is TRBJ2-5 and V is TRBV5-1; 7 bases fit TRBD2. The germline V gene has CDR1 SGHRS and CDR2 YFSETQ. After removal of 4 bases from V and 5 bases from J, the junction contained 11 bases not matched to a gene. The CDR3 covers 15 residues. CDR3 protein: CASSIGWGGTETQYF. CDR3 sequence (DNA): TGCGCCAGCAGCATTGGTTGGGGAGGGACCGAGACCCAGTACTTC.

Concerning this clone: At one of its ends the junction is not consistent with the germline gene, which may arise from a read error. The chain is built from TRBV7-9 and TRBJ1-2; D not certain. Germline loops: CDR1 SEHNR, CDR2 FQNEAQ (reference sequence). The CDR3 is made up of 17 amino acids. The CDR3 region has the DNA TGTTCCAGCAGCTTAGTACTAGAATTCTCGGCCCATAAAGGCTACACCTTC. This sequence encodes CSSSLVLEFSAHKGYTF.

The chain carries TRBV6-1 and TRBJ1-2; 7 bases map to TRBD1. The CDR3 contains 14 residues. The J segment lost 2 bases and the V segment lost 6 bases, leaving 6 bases of the junction unmatched. Germline V gene sequence: CDR1 MNHNS, CDR2 SASEGT. In DNA, the CDR3 is TGTGCCAGCAGCCGGACAGGAGCCAACTATGGCTACACCTTC. It yields the protein CASSRTGANYGYTF.

The chain employs TRBV28 and TRBJ1-1; 12 bases match TRBD1. Trimming took 3 bases from V and 0 from J; bases not matched to a gene: 8. Germline assignment: CDR1 MDHEN and CDR2 SYDVKM. The CDR3 length is 18 residues. This chain's CDR3 is CASSFLAGQGAMNTEAFF. The DNA of the CDR3 is TGTGCCAGCAGTTTTCTTGCGGGACAGGGGGCGATGAACACTGAAGCTTTCTTT.

The rearrangement links TRBV7-9 to TRBJ1-2; D is uncertain. The germline V and J ends were trimmed by 1 base and 4 bases, with 7 bases remaining between them. CDR3 size: 13 residues. CDR1 and CDR2 (germline): SEHNR, FQNEAQ (reference sequence). The CDR3 DNA reads TGTGCCAGCAGCTTAGGGGCAGGCTATGGCTACACCTTC. It specifies CASSLGAGYGYTF.

The V call is TRBV6-5, the J call TRBJ1-5; possibly TRBD1 for D (5 bases). This CDR3 has 14 residues. The ends were cut back, 6 bases at V and 9 bases at J, with 18 bases in the middle. From germline, CDR1 is MNHEY and CDR2 SVGAGI. The CDR3 DNA is TGTGCCAGCAGGCGGGTCGGGGGAACCGGGCCCCAGCATTTT. This sequence encodes CASRRVGGTGPQHF.

The chain is built from TRBV6-5 and TRBJ2-1; 8 positions match TRBD2. J was trimmed by 7 bases and V by 8 bases; bases with no gene match: 13. CDR1 and CDR2 from the germline V gene are MNHEY and SVGAGI. The CDR3 sequence is 15 residues long. This chain's CDR3 is CASAPSSGGGNEQFF. The CDR3 DNA is TGTGCCAGCGCCCCATCGAGCGGGGGAGGGAATGAGCAGTTCTTC.

V is TRBV4-3 and J is TRBJ2-3, with 7 bases identical to TRBD2. V dropped 0 bases and J dropped 2; count of bases not matched to a gene: 8. Germline V lookup: CDR1 LGHNA, CDR2 YSLEER. The CDR3 runs 17 residues. The chain's CDR3 is CASSQDRAGLVTDTQYF. Here the CDR3 DNA reads TGCGCCAGCAGCCAAGATAGAGCGGGGTTGGTCACAGATACGCAGTATTTT.

The chain has TRBV4-3 and TRBJ2-5; 9 bases map to TRBD2. The end of the DNA fits TRBJ2-7 better, so the J call may be wrong. Germline V gives CDR1 LGHNA, CDR2 YSLEER. The length of the CDR3 is 18 residues. The CDR3 protein is CASSQDTGGGRALYEQYF. CDR3 nucleotide sequence: TGCGCCAGCAGCCAAGATACGGGCGGCGGGAGGGCCCTCTACGAGCAGTACTTC.

The rearrangement joins TRBV11-2 to TRBJ2-5, with D perhaps matching TRBD2 (5 bases). The CDR3 runs 12 residues. The germline gives CDR1 SGHAT, CDR2 FQNNGV. Trimming pared 3 bases from V and 5 bases from J, leaving 7 bases between. The CDR3 DNA sequence: TGTGCCAGCAGCTTCCGAGGGGAGACCCAGTACTTC. Its protein is CASSFRGETQYF.

The V and J genes are TRBV14 and TRBJ2-7, with D perhaps TRBD2 (5 bases). V was shortened by 1 base and J by 4 bases, with 14 bases between the two germline ends. CDR3 size: 15 residues. Germline CDR1 SGHDN, CDR2 FVKESK. The CDR3: CASSQGLGSPYEQYF. The CDR3, as DNA: TGTGCCAGCAGCCAAGGATTGGGGAGTCCTTACGAGCAGTACTTC.

Comment on this clone: At one of its ends the junction is not consistent with the germline gene, which may arise from a read error. CDR3: CASSYRDFGLVERFF. The CDR3 DNA reads as TGTGCCAGCAGTTACCGGGACTTCGGGCTCGTTGAGCGGTTCTTC. This chain links TRBV6-5 with TRBJ2-1, with a tentative D call TRBD2 (6 bases). The CDR3 covers 15 residues. CDR1 MNHEY and CDR2 SVGAGI come from the germline V gene.

The chain has TRBV27 and TRBJ2-7, with TRBD2 identical over 8 bases. Germline trimming cut 4 bases from V and 2 bases from J; bases unmatched to any gene: 7. This CDR3 contains 15 residues. CDR1 and CDR2 from the germline V gene are MNHEY and SMNVEV (reference sequence). For the CDR3, the DNA is TGTGCCAGCAGTTCTTCTAGCGGGTGGGCCTACGAGCAGTACTTC. Translation: CASSSSSGWAYEQYF.

The rearrangement links TRBV7-2 to TRBJ2-2, with TRBD1 as a possible D gene (6 bases). V was clipped by 5 bases and J by 1 base, with 8 bases between them. The CDR3 is 14 residues long. Germline lookup yields CDR1 SGHTA and CDR2 FQGNSA. The CDR3 DNA sequence: TGTGCCAGCAGCCCGGGACAGAACACCGGGGAGCTGTTTTTT. Protein sequence: CASSPGQNTGELFF.

This chain uses TRBV6-1 with TRBJ2-5, with 13 positions matching TRBD2. The DNA end is a closer match to TRBJ2-7, so the J assignment may be wrong. The germline V gene encodes CDR1 MNHNS and CDR2 SASEGT. There are 17 residues in the CDR3. The CDR3 DNA is TGTGCCAGCAGTGGCGGACTAGCGGGAGTTCTCTCCTACGAGCAGTACTTC. Amino acid sequence: CASSGGLAGVLSYEQYF.